This T cell receptor (beta chain) was sequenced for a study of stem cell transplantation in POMP-related autoinflammatory disease. On the study more broadly: Hypothesis: faulty thymoproteasomes impair CD8+ T-cell selection, skewing TRB repertoires. CD8+ T cells were low and CD4+ cells naive-skewed before transplant. Overall study findings and caveats: PRAID patients trended toward lower TRB diversity and higher clonality in all analyzed T-cell subsets.

Germline V gene sequence: CDR1 SEHNR, CDR2 FQNEAQ (reference sequence). The CDR3 covers 12 residues. Trimming removed 8 bases from V and 4 bases from J, with 11 bases in between. The method was immunoSEQ multiplex PCR; TCRdb's version includes in-frame clones alone and lacks a portion of them. In the table there are more than 2,000 clones, around 86% of which are singletons. PRAID combined immunodeficiency and autoinflammation. Turning to this clone: No antigen is known for it.

This clonotype was obtained from a human patient with POMP-related autoinflammation and immune dysregulation (PRAID). The graft donor may have given rise to some T cells. The specimen comprised Tregs from PBMCs, sampled after stem cell transplantation. This sequence joins TRBV7-9 and TRBJ1-2; D unclear. As DNA, the CDR3 is TGTGCCAGCGACTCGTGGTCCTATGGCTACACCTTC. Amino acids: CASDSWSYGYTF.